This TCR beta chain comes out of a study of cytomegalovirus exposure and HLA in healthy donors. The PCR contained 60 Vbeta and 13 Jbeta primers. Measured with immunoSEQ multiplex PCR; TCRdb has only the in-frame clones, and not every one. The sample lists 190,000 or so clones, around three quarters occurring once. Deletions cut 5 bases from V and 7 bases from J, with 9 bases between. The CDR3 length is 12 residues. The germline V gene encodes CDR1 SGHVS and CDR2 FQNEAQ. Sequencing input: PBMCs. This receptor was identified in a boy younger than 18 in good health and CMV-seronegative. The chain joins TRBV7-8 to TRBJ1-5; D is unresolved. CDR3 nucleotide sequence: TGTGCCAGCAGCCCCTTTCGGCAGCCCCAGCATTTT. Its translation is CASSPFRQPQHF. Full variable domain (rest looked up from reference TRBV7-8 and TRBJ1-5): GAGVSQSPRYKVAKRGQDVALRCDPISGHVSLFWYQQALGQGPEFLTYFQNEAQLDKSGLPSDRFFAERPEGSVSTLKIQRTQQEDSAVYLCASSPFRQPQHFGDGTRLSIL.